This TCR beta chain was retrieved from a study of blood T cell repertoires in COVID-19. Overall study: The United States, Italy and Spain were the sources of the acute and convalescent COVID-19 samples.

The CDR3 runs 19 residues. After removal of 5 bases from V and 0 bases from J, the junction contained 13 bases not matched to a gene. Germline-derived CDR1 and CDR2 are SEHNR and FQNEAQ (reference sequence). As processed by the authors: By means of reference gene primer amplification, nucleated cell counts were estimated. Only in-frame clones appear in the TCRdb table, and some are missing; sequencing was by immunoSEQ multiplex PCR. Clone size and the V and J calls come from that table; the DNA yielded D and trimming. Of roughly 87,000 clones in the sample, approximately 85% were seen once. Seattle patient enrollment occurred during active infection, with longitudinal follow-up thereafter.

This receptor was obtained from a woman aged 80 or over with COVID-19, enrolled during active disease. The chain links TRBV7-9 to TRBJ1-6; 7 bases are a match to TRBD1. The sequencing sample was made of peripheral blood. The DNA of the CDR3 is TGTGCCAGCAGCCAGGGGGGTGGGCCAAAGAGCTCCTATAATTCACCCCTCCACTTT. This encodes CASSQGGGPKSSYNSPLHF.